Shown below are 26 T cell receptor beta chains from a single sample sequenced in a study of cytomegalovirus exposure and HLA in healthy donors. The PCR had 60 Vbeta and 13 Jbeta primers. Sequencing used immunoSEQ multiplex PCR; TCRdb keeps in-frame clones, though not all of them. The table lists approximately 210,000 clones, roughly 85% of them singletons. Sequencing input: PBMCs. These receptors were taken from a male donor in good health and CMV-seronegative.

The gene calls are TRBV6-5 and TRBJ1-1; maybe TRBD1 (5 bases). Trimming shortened V by 5 bases and J by 8 bases, and 15 bases separated the two germline ends. This CDR3 region has 13 residues. Germline V gene lookup returns CDR1 MNHEY and CDR2 SVGAGI. The CDR3 reads CASSELTATEAFF. For the CDR3, the DNA is TGTGCCAGCAGTGAATTGACAGCAACCGAAGCTTTCTTT.

This CDR3 reads CASTWGGSYNEQFF. DNA of the CDR3: TGTGCCAGCACCTGGGGGGGTTCCTACAATGAGCAGTTCTTC. The V and J genes are TRBV7-9 and TRBJ2-1; TRBD2 aligns across 7 bases. V dropped 7 bases and J dropped 1; count of bases not matched to a gene: 4. Germline V gene data show CDR1 as SEHNR and CDR2 as FQNEAQ (reference sequence). The CDR3 totals 14 residues.

This chain uses TRBV9 with TRBJ1-4; D remains unclear. The CDR3 is 14 amino acids. Germline assignment: CDR1 SGDLS and CDR2 YYNGEE. V lost 4 bases to trimming and J lost 0 bases, with 7 bases between them. CDR3 nucleotide sequence: TGTGCCAGCAGCTTATCTGCAACTAATGAAAAACTGTTTTTT. Translated, it gives CASSLSATNEKLFF.

CDR3 residues: CASSSSGRGTDTQYF. CDR3 in DNA: TGTGCCAGCAGTTCTAGCGGGAGGGGCACAGATACGCAGTATTTT. This chain joins TRBV27 and TRBJ2-3; 12 bases line up with TRBD2. The germline CDR1 and CDR2 sequences are MNHEY and SMNVEV (reference sequence). V was clipped by 4 bases and J by 1 base; unmatched bases: 0. The CDR3 runs 15 residues.

The genes are TRBV6-5 and TRBJ2-7; possibly TRBD1 for D (5 bases). Germline loops: CDR1 MNHEY, CDR2 SVGAGI. The CDR3 covers 15 residues. With 6 bases removed from V and 3 bases from J, the gap between germline ends came to 18 bases. CDR3 residues: CASRSHRTLGYEQYF. DNA for the CDR3: TGTGCCAGCAGATCCCACAGGACCCTAGGCTACGAGCAGTACTTC.

The V gene is TRBV6-4, the J gene TRBJ1-5, with D tentatively TRBD1 (5 bases). Trimming left V 3 bases short and J 2 bases short, with 11 bases between. The CDR3 has 15 residues. Germline-derived CDR1 and CDR2 are MRHNA and SNTAGT. The CDR3, as DNA: TGTGCCAGCAGTGAGGTTGGAGGGGGCAATCAGCCCCAGCATTTT. Its translation is CASSEVGGGNQPQHF.

This chain connects TRBV5-1 to TRBJ2-7, with TRBD1 matching 7 bases. The CDR3 loop spans 16 amino acids. Looked up from germline, CDR1 is SGHRS and CDR2 is YFSETQ. V dropped 4 bases and J dropped 2; count of bases not matched to a gene: 12. CDR3 sequence (DNA): TGCGCCAGCAGCAGGGGCGACAGGGCCGAAACCTACGAGCAGTACTTC. Protein: CASSRGDRAETYEQYF.

The rearrangement links TRBV5-8 to TRBJ2-4; 13 nucleotides match TRBD2. Germline V lookup: CDR1 SGHTS, CDR2 YDEGEE. V shed 3 bases and J 10 bases; nucleotides not matched to a gene: 13. The CDR3 is 17 amino acids. CDR3 nucleotides: TGTGCCAGCAGCTCGAACCTTCGGACTAGCGGGAGAGGGATTCAGTACTTC. This encodes CASSSNLRTSGRGIQYF.

This sequence joins TRBV28 and TRBJ2-7, with TRBD2 matching over 13 bases. Trimming at V came to 7 bases and at J to 1 base, leaving 19 bases not matched to a gene. The CDR3 spans 20 residues. The germline gives CDR1 MDHEN, CDR2 SYDVKM. The CDR3 sequence: CASTFLPGGLAGDLSYEQYF. The CDR3, as DNA: TGTGCCAGCACTTTCCTCCCCGGAGGACTAGCGGGAGATTTGTCCTACGAGCAGTACTTC.

This clone was recorded only once. This rearrangement joins TRBV7-3 to TRBJ2-5; tentatively, D is TRBD2 (6 bases). CDR3 size: 13 residues. Trimming removed 5 bases from V and 1 base from J, with 8 bases in between. Germline assignment: CDR1 SGHTA and CDR2 FQGTGA. CDR3 nucleotides: TGTGCCAGCAGCCGGAGGGCCCAAGAGACCCAGTACTTC. Protein: CASSRRAQETQYF. Full variable domain (remainder filled in from reference TRBV7-3 and TRBJ2-5): GAGVSQTPSNKVTEKGKYVELRCDPISGHTALYWYRQSLGQGPEFLIYFQGTGAADDSGLPNDRFFAVRPEGSVSTLKIQRTERGDSAVYLCASSRRAQETQYFGPGTRLLVL.

The rearrangement joins TRBV2 to TRBJ2-3; no clear D gene. This CDR3 region has 13 residues. Trimming shortened V by 8 bases and J by 3 bases, and 12 bases separated the two germline ends. Germline lookup yields CDR1 SNHLY and CDR2 FYNNEI. The CDR3 sequence is CASAAAGTDTQYF. The DNA of the CDR3 is TGTGCCAGCGCCGCCGCCGGTACAGATACGCAGTATTTT. The complete variable domain, with remaining parts taken from reference TRBV2 and TRBJ2-3, reads EPEVTQTPSHQVTQMGQEVILRCVPISNHLYFYWYRQILGQKVEFLVSFYNNEISEKSEIFDDQFSVERPDGSNFTLKIRSTKLEDSAMYFCASAAAGTDTQYFGPGTRLTVL.

V gene TRBV7-6 combines with J gene TRBJ1-4, with D unclear. Trimming took 5 bases from V and 10 from J, leaving 8 bases between them. CDR1 SGHVS and CDR2 FNYEAQ come from the germline V gene. The CDR3 contains 11 residues. CDR3 residues: CASSLEGKLFF. The CDR3 DNA is TGTGCCAGCAGCCTGGAGGGAAAACTGTTTTTT.

V is TRBV7-9 and J is TRBJ2-1, with 9 bases lining up with TRBD1. The CDR3 consists of 15 residues. CDR1 and CDR2 from the germline V gene are SEHNR and FQNEAQ (reference sequence). J gave up 7 bases and V 2 bases, and 6 bases lay outside the gene matches. The CDR3 protein is CASSLSTGGQNEQFF. CDR3 DNA: TGTGCCAGCAGCTTATCCACAGGGGGCCAAAATGAGCAGTTCTTC.

Comments on this clone: Different DNA sequences within this sample yield the same CDR3. V and J are TRBV7-3 and TRBJ2-6, with no clear D. This CDR3 has 17 residues. Germline V CDR1 and CDR2: SGHTA, FQGTGA. Trimming stripped 1 base from V and 0 bases from J, with 10 bases between. Here the CDR3 DNA reads TGTGCCAGCAGCTTAATTGACACCAGCTCTGGGGCCAACGTCCTGACTTTC. Protein sequence: CASSLIDTSSGANVLTF.

V is TRBV28 and J is TRBJ2-7, with D uncertain. Germline CDR1 is MDHEN and CDR2 is SYDVKM. With 6 bases removed from V and 3 bases from J, the gap between germline ends came to 6 bases. CDR3 size: 11 residues. CDR3 DNA: TGTGCCAGCAGATCGTACTACGAGCAGTACTTC. Residues: CASRSYYEQYF.

As to this clone: Sequence at one end of the junction differs from germline and may be a read error. V is TRBV7-9 and J is TRBJ1-4; TRBD1 matches 10 bases. The CDR3 has 19 residues. Germline CDR1 is SEHNR and CDR2 is FQNEAQ (reference sequence). CDR3 nucleotide sequence: TGTGCCAGCAGCCTAGCCTGGGGGACAGGGGATTCAACTAATGAAAAACTGTTTTTT. Amino acids: CASSLAWGTGDSTNEKLFF.

The CDR3, as DNA: TGCGCCAGCAGCTTGAGCCGGACAGGGGGCGGCAATGAAAAACTGTTTTTT. It codes for CASSLSRTGGGNEKLFF. This chain joins TRBV5-1 and TRBJ1-4, with 11 positions matching TRBD1. With V trimmed by 1 base and J by 5 bases, 7 bases remained unmatched. The CDR3 totals 17 residues. Germline loops: CDR1 SGHRS, CDR2 YFSETQ.

V is TRBV7-2 and J is TRBJ1-1, with 8 bases lining up with TRBD1. The CDR3 length is 14 residues. The ends lost 10 bases at V and 1 base at J; junction bases unmatched: 8. CDR1 is SGHTA, CDR2 FQGNSA, per germline. This CDR3 reads CATNTDRANTEAFF. Written as DNA, the CDR3 is TGTGCCACCAACACGGACAGGGCGAACACTGAAGCTTTCTTT.

DNA of the CDR3: TGTGCCAGTAAGGACAGGGAGGGAGGTCAGCCCCAGCATTTT. Its translation: CASKDREGGQPQHF. V usage is TRBV19 and J usage is TRBJ1-5, with 8 bases aligning to TRBD1. Germline V gene sequence: CDR1 LNHDA, CDR2 SQIVND (reference sequence). The CDR3 consists of 14 residues. J lost 6 bases, V lost 7 bases, and 8 bases had no gene match.

This chain connects TRBV9 to TRBJ1-3, with D maybe TRBD1 (6 bases). V was trimmed by 3 bases and J by 0 bases, leaving 13 bases between them. This CDR3 spans 16 amino acids. Germline values: CDR1 SGDLS, CDR2 YYNGEE. CDR3: CASSAEGVFSGNTIYF. In DNA, the CDR3 is TGTGCCAGCAGCGCTGAGGGGGTGTTCTCTGGAAACACCATATATTTT.

The J gene is TRBJ2-1, the V gene TRBV9; TRBD1 matches 8 bases. The CDR3 is 16 amino acids. Trimming at V came to 3 bases and at J to 6 bases, leaving 11 bases not matched to a gene. The germline gives CDR1 SGDLS, CDR2 YYNGEE. Here the CDR3 reads CASSAHPDRVGNEQFF. CDR3 DNA: TGTGCCAGCAGCGCCCACCCGGACAGGGTCGGCAATGAGCAGTTCTTC.

This rearrangement joins TRBV30 to TRBJ2-5, with 8 bases fitting TRBD2. The CDR3 totals 13 residues. J was trimmed by 4 bases and V by 2 bases; bases with no gene match: 3. Germline-derived CDR1 and CDR2 are GTSNPN and SVGIG (reference sequence). The CDR3 region is CAWSPGLVETQYF. The CDR3 nucleotides read TGTGCCTGGAGTCCGGGACTAGTAGAGACCCAGTACTTC.

The rearrangement joins TRBV4-2 to TRBJ1-1; 9 positions match TRBD1. Germline V gene sequence: CDR1 LGHNA, CDR2 YNFKEQ. With V trimmed by 3 bases and J by 0 bases, 5 bases remained unmatched. The CDR3 extends over 16 amino acids. Here the CDR3 reads CASSHRTGAMNTEAFF. In DNA, the CDR3 is TGTGCCAGCAGCCATCGGACAGGGGCGATGAACACTGAAGCTTTCTTT.

The V and J genes are TRBV27 and TRBJ2-5; 10 bases are a match to TRBD1. The CDR3 runs to 15 residues. Germline V CDR1 and CDR2: MNHEY, SMNVEV (reference sequence). Germline trimming cut 4 bases from V and 1 base from J; bases unmatched to any gene: 3. The CDR3 sequence is CASSWTGGIQETQYF. In DNA, the CDR3 is TGTGCCAGCAGTTGGACAGGGGGGATCCAAGAGACCCAGTACTTC.

The chain uses TRBV7-9 and TRBJ2-5; 8 nucleotides align to TRBD1. V gave up 4 bases and J gave up 4 bases; unmatched junction bases: 8. Germline values: CDR1 SEHNR, CDR2 FQNEAQ (reference sequence). The CDR3 extends over 15 amino acids. The CDR3 sequence is CASSSPRGQGETQYF. As DNA, the CDR3 is TGTGCCAGCAGCTCGCCCAGGGGGCAAGGAGAGACCCAGTACTTC. Together with reference TRBV7-9 and TRBJ2-5, the CDR3 gives the full variable domain: DTGVSQNPRHKITKRGQNVTFRCDPISEHNRLYWYRQTLGQGPEFLTYFQNEAQLEKSRLLSDRFSAERPKGSFSTLEIQRTEQGDSAMYLCASSSPRGQGETQYFGPGTRLLVL.

The chain couples TRBV7-2 to TRBJ2-7, with 10 bases that match TRBD2. The CDR3 extends over 13 amino acids. J gave up 4 bases and V 10 bases, and 7 bases lay outside the gene matches. Germline lookup yields CDR1 SGHTA and CDR2 FQGNSA. CDR3 nucleotides: TGTGCCACTGGGAGCGGGAGGGGGTACGAGCAGTACTTC. Its protein product is CATGSGRGYEQYF.